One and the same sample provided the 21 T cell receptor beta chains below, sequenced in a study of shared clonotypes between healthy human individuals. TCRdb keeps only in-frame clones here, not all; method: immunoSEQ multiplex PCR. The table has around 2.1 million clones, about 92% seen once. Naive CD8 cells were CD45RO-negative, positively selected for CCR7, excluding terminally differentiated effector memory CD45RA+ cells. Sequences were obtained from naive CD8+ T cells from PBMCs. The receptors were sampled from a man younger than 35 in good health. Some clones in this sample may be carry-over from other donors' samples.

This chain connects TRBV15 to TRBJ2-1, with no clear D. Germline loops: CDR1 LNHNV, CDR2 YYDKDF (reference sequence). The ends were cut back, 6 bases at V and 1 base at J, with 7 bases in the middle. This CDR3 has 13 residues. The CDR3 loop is CATSLRSYNEQFF. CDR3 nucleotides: TGTGCCACCAGTCTGCGGTCCTACAATGAGCAGTTCTTC.

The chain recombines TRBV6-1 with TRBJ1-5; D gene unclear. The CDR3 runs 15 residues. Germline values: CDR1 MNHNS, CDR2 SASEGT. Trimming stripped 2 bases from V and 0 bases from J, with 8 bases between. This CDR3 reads CASSEFRYSNQPQHF. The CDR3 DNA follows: TGTGCCAGCAGTGAATTTAGGTATAGCAATCAGCCCCAGCATTTT.

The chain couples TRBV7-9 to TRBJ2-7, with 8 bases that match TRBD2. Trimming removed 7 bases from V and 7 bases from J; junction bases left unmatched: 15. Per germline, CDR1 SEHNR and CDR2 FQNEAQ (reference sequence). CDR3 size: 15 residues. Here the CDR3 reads CASTDRAGESGEQYF. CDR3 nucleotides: TGTGCCAGCACCGACCGAGCGGGAGAGTCTGGAGAGCAGTACTTC.

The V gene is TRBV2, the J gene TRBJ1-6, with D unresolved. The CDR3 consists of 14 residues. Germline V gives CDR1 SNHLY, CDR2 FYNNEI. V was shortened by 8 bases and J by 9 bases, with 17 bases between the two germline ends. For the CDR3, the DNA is TGTGCCAGCCCTACCGGGAACCCTGGTTCACCCCTCCACTTT. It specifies CASPTGNPGSPLHF. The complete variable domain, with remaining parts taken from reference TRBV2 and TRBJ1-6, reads EPEVTQTPSHQVTQMGQEVILRCVPISNHLYFYWYRQILGQKVEFLVSFYNNEISEKSEIFDDQFSVERPDGSNFTLKIRSTKLEDSAMYFCASPTGNPGSPLHFGNGTRLTVT.

CDR3 nucleotide sequence: TGCGCCAGCAGCCCAAACGATGGGTGGGCGGATACGCAGTATTTT. Amino acids: CASSPNDGWADTQYF. This chain uses TRBV4-1 with TRBJ2-3; D gene unclear. The CDR3 sequence is 15 residues long. Trimming took 4 bases from V and 6 from J, leaving 17 bases between them. Germline V gene sequence: CDR1 MGHRA, CDR2 YSYEKL.

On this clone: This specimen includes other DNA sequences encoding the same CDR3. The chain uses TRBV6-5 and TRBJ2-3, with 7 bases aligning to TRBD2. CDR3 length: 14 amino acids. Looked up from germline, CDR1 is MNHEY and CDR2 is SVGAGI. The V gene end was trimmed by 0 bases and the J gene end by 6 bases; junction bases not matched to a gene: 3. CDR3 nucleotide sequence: TGTGCCAGCAGTTACTCGTCGGGGGGTGATACGCAGTATTTT. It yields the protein CASSYSSGGDTQYF.

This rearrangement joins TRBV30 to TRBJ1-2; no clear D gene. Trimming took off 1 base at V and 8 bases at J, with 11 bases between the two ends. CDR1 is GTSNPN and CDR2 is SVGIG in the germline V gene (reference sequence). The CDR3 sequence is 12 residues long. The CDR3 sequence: CAWSAPLRGYTF. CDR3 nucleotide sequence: TGTGCCTGGAGTGCCCCCCTGCGGGGCTACACCTTC.

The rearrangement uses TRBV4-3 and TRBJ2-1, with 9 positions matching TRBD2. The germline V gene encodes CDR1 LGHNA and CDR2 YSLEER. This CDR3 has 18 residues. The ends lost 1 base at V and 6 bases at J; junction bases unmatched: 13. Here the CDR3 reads CASSQGPHGREGVNEQFF. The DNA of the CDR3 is TGCGCCAGCAGCCAAGGCCCTCACGGGCGGGAGGGAGTCAATGAGCAGTTCTTC.

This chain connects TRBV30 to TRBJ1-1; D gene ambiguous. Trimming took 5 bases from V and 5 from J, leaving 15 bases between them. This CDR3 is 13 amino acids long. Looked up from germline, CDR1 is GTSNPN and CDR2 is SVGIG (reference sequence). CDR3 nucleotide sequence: TGTGCCTGGCGTGGGCGGGGATGGACTGAAGCTTTCTTT. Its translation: CAWRGRGWTEAFF.

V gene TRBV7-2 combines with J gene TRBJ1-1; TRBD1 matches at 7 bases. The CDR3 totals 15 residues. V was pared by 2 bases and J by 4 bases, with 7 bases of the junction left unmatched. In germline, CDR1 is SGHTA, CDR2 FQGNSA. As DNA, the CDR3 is TGTGCCAGCAGCTTACTCGACAGGGCGACCACTGAAGCTTTCTTT. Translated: CASSLLDRATTEAFF.

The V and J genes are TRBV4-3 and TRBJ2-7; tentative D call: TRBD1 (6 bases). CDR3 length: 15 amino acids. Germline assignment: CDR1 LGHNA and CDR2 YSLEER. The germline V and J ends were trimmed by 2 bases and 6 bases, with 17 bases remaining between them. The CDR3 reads CASSQSTGTASEQYF. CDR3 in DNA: TGCGCCAGCAGCCAATCAACAGGGACCGCCTCCGAGCAGTACTTC.

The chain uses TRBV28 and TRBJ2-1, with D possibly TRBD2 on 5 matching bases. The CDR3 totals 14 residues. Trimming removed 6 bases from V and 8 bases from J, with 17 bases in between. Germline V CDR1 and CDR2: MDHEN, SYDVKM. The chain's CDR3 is CASSFLPEADEQFF. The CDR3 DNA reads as TGTGCCAGCAGCTTCCTTCCGGAGGCGGATGAGCAGTTCTTC.

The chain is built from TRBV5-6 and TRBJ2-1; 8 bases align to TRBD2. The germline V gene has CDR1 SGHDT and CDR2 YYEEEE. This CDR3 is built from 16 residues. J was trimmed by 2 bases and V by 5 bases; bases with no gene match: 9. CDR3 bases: TGTGCCAGCAGGGTTAGCGGGAAATCGGCCTACAATGAGCAGTTCTTC. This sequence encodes CASRVSGKSAYNEQFF.

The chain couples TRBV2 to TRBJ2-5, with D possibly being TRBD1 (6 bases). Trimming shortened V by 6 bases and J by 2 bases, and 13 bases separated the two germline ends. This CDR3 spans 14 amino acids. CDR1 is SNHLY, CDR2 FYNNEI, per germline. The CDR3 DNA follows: TGTGCCAGCAGGGGGGCTAGCACTCAAGAGACCCAGTACTTC. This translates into CASRGASTQETQYF.

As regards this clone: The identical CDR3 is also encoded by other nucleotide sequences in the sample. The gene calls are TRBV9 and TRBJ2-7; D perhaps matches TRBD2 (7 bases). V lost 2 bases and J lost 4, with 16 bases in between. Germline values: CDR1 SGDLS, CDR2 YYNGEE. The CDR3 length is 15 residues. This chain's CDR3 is CASSVVGGGIYEQYF. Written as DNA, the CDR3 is TGTGCCAGCAGCGTGGTGGGAGGGGGGATTTACGAGCAGTACTTC.

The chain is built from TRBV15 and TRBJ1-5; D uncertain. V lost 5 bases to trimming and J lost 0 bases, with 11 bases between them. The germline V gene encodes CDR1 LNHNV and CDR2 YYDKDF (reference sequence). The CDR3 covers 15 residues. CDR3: CATSFQAGSNQPQHF. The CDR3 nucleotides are TGTGCCACCAGCTTCCAGGCGGGTAGCAATCAGCCCCAGCATTTT.

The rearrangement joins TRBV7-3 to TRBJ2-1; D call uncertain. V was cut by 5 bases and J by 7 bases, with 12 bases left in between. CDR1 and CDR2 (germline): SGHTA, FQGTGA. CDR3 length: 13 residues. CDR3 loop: CASSIQGINEQFF. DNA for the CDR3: TGTGCCAGCAGCATACAAGGGATTAATGAGCAGTTCTTC. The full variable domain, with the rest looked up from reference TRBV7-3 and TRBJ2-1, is GAGVSQTPSNKVTEKGKYVELRCDPISGHTALYWYRQSLGQGPEFLIYFQGTGAADDSGLPNDRFFAVRPEGSVSTLKIQRTERGDSAVYLCASSIQGINEQFFGPGTRLTVL.

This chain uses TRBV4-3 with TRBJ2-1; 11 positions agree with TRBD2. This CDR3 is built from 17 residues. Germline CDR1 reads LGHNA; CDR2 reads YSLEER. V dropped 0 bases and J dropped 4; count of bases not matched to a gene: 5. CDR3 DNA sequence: TGCGCCAGCAGCCAAGAGGAGAGACTAGCGGGATACAATGAGCAGTTCTTC. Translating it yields CASSQEERLAGYNEQFF.

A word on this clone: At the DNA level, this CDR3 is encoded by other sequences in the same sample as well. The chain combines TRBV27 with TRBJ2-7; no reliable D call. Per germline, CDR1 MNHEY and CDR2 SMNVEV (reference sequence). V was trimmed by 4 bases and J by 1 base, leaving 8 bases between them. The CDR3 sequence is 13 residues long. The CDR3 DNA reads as TGTGCCAGCAGTTATTCCCCGTCCTACGAGCAGTACTTC. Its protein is CASSYSPSYEQYF.

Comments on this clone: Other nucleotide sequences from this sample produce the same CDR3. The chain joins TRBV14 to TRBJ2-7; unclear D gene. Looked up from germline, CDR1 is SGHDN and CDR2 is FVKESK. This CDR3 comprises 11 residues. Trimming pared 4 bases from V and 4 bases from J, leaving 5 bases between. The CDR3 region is CASSRGYEQYF. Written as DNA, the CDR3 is TGTGCCAGCAGCCGAGGATACGAGCAGTACTTC.

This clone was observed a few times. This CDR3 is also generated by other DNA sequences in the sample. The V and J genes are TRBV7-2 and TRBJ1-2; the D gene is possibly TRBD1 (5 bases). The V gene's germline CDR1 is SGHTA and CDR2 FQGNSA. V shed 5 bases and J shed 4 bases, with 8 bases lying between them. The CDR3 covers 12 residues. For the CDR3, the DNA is TGTGCCAGCAGCGGGGGTAGCTATGGCTACACCTTC. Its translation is CASSGGSYGYTF. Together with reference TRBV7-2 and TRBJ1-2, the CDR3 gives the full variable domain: GAGVSQSPSNKVTEKGKDVELRCDPISGHTALYWYRQSLGQGLEFLIYFQGNSAPDKSGLPSDRFSAERTGGSVSTLTIQRTQQEDSAVYLCASSGGSYGYTFGSGTRLTVV.